This T cell receptor beta chain was recovered during a study of shared clonotypes between healthy human individuals. Germline CDR1 reads SGHTA; CDR2 reads FQGTGA. V was clipped by 5 bases and J by 10 bases; unmatched bases: 11. The CDR3 has 15 amino acids. This table comes from immunoSEQ multiplex PCR, and its TCRdb copy is limited to in-frame clones, with some not included. This table has approximately 340,000 clones, around 70% appearing once. The V gene is TRBV7-3, the J gene TRBJ2-1; TRBD2 matches at 10 bases. The sample taken for sequencing was memory CD4+ T cells sorted from blood. Subset here: CD45RA-negative fraction. This sequence was found in a man younger than 40 in good health. The DNA for the CDR3 is TGTGCCAGCAGCCCCGAACTAGCGGGGCAGGGAGAGCAGTTCTTC. It translates to CASSPELAGQGEQFF.